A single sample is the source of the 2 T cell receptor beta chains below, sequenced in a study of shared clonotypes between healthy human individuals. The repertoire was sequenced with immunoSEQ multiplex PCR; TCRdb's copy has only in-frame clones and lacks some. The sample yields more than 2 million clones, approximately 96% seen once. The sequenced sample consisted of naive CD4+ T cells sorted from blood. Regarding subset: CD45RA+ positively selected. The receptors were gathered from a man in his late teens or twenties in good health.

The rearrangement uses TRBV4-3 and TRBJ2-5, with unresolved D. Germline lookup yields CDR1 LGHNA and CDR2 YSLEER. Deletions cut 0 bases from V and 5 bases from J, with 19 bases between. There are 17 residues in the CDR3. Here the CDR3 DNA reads TGCGCCAGCAGCCAAGATCTAATTGGCACGGTACCCGAGACCCAGTACTTC. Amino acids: CASSQDLIGTVPETQYF.

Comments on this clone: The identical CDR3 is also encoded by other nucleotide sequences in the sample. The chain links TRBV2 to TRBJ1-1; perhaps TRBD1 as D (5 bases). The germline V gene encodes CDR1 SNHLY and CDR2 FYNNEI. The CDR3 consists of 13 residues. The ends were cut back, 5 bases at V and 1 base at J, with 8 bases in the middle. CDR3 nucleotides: TGTGCCAGCAGTACCAGGGAGAACACTGAAGCTTTCTTT. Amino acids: CASSTRENTEAFF.